This T cell receptor (beta chain) was captured by sequencing in a study of Graves' ophthalmopathy and Graves' hyperthyroidism. Overall study results and limits: Ophthalmopathy progression prediction by the model yielded a sensitivity of approximately 70% and a specificity of around 72%. Clonotypes were expanded in thyroid at above 0.001 frequency, and most also appeared in blood.

Participants with hyperthyroidism, aged 18 to 65, were newly diagnosed with under 2 months' duration. This clonotype has at least ten counts. The antigen is not known. Trimming left V 5 bases short and J 2 bases short, with 13 bases between. The V gene's germline CDR1 is SGHVS and CDR2 FQNEAQ. This CDR3 has 14 amino acids. The study amplified TCR beta CDR3 regions using RNA transcripts. HTBI-primed first-round RT-PCR preceded second-round multiplex PCR. One entry per CDR3 protein results from TCRdb running MiXCR on the multiplex PCR reads. The table records 400,000 to 500,000 distinct CDR3 sequences, roughly 21% of them present only once.

The TCR comes from a woman aged 18-29 years with stable Graves' hyperthyroidism. The chain uses TRBV7-8 and TRBJ2-7, with D tentatively TRBD1 (6 bases). The sequenced sample consisted of peripheral blood. The CDR3 here is CASSPGTITYEQYF. The DNA of the CDR3 is TGTGCCAGCAGCCCCGGGACAATCACCTACGAGCAGTACTTC.